Listed here are 24 T cell receptor beta chains from one sample, sequenced in a study of cytomegalovirus exposure and HLA in healthy donors. With 60 Vbeta and 13 Jbeta primers, the PCR was carried out. Sequencing used immunoSEQ multiplex PCR; TCRdb keeps in-frame clones, though not all of them. The sample has approximately 100,000 clones; around 76% are singletons. The sample taken for sequencing was PBMCs. These receptor sequences come from a woman aged 35 to 49 in good health and CMV-seropositive.

The rearrangement links TRBV30 to TRBJ2-4; D is uncertain. The CDR3 length is 12 residues. Trimming took off 0 bases at V and 7 bases at J, with 7 bases between the two ends. Germline CDR1 reads GTSNPN; CDR2 reads SVGIG (reference sequence). The CDR3 DNA is TGTGCCTGGAGTGTAGGCAGGAACATTCAGTACTTC. Encoded protein: CAWSVGRNIQYF.

The chain carries TRBV6-1 and TRBJ2-5; no clear D gene. Germline values: CDR1 MNHNS, CDR2 SASEGT. Trimming took 7 bases from V and 5 from J, leaving 14 bases between them. This CDR3 region has 13 residues. The CDR3 DNA follows: TGTGCCAGCAAGAGGTCAGAAGAGGAGACCCAGTACTTC. The encoded protein is CASKRSEEETQYF.

This clone was observed a few times. The chain links TRBV5-1 to TRBJ2-6; the D gene is possibly TRBD1 (6 bases). Trimming removed 4 bases at V and 0 bases at J, with 11 bases between. The CDR3 has 16 amino acids. Germline lookup yields CDR1 SGHRS and CDR2 YFSETQ. The CDR3 DNA reads TGCGCCAGCAGCCTGGACAGACCCTCTGGGGCCAACGTCCTGACTTTC. It specifies CASSLDRPSGANVLTF.

This clone was recorded once. The chain joins TRBV5-4 to TRBJ1-6; no clear D gene. Trimming left V 4 bases short and J 0 bases short, with 11 bases between. In germline, CDR1 is SGHNT, CDR2 YYREEE (reference sequence). The CDR3 totals 16 residues. The CDR3 coding sequence is TGTGCCAGCAGCCCAGGCTTGCCCTCCTATAATTCACCCCTCCACTTT. Its translation: CASSPGLPSYNSPLHF.

The chain joins TRBV7-7 to TRBJ2-7; TRBD2 agrees at 8 bases. This CDR3 contains 12 residues. Per the germline V gene, CDR1 is SSHAT and CDR2 is FNYEAQ (reference sequence). CDR3 loop: CASSPSGGEQYF. CDR3 in DNA: TGTGCTAGCTCGCCGAGCGGGGGAGAGCAGTACTTC.

Here the CDR3 reads CASITGNSPLHF. CDR3 DNA sequence: TGTGCCAGCATCACGGGTAATTCACCCCTCCACTTT. The chain links TRBV6-6 to TRBJ1-6, with D unclear. This CDR3 spans 12 amino acids. V lost 7 bases, J lost 6 bases, and 7 bases lay in between. Germline lookup yields CDR1 MNHNY and CDR2 SVGAGI (reference sequence).

The chain couples TRBV7-6 to TRBJ2-5; 7 bases are shared with TRBD2. Per germline, CDR1 SGHVS and CDR2 FNYEAQ. This CDR3 is 13 amino acids long. With 4 bases clipped from V and 2 bases from J, the junction kept 1 base outside the gene matches. In DNA form, the CDR3 reads TGTGCCAGCAGCTCCGGGGGGCAAGAGACCCAGTACTTC. It specifies CASSSGGQETQYF.

The chain is built from TRBV18 and TRBJ1-3; no definite D call. Between the trimmed V and J ends, which lost 0 bases and 7 bases, there was a span of 13 bases. CDR3 length: 15 residues. The germline CDR1 and CDR2 sequences are KGHSH and LQKENI. CDR3 nucleotide sequence: TGTGCCAGCTCACCACCAGGCTCCCCAGGCAACACCATATATTTT. Its protein is CASSPPGSPGNTIYF.

The chain uses TRBV5-4 and TRBJ1-1; a weak D match, TRBD1 (6 bases). The V gene's germline CDR1 is SGHNT and CDR2 YYREEE (reference sequence). V lost 1 base, J lost 4 bases, and 14 bases lay in between. CDR3 length equals 15 residues. The CDR3: CASSLPQGLSTEAFF. Here the CDR3 DNA reads TGTGCCAGCAGCTTGCCCCAGGGGCTGAGCACTGAAGCTTTCTTT.

The chain couples TRBV15 to TRBJ1-3; TRBD1 aligns across 8 bases. This CDR3 comprises 15 residues. V was clipped by 4 bases and J by 0 bases; unmatched bases: 2. Germline V gives CDR1 LNHNV, CDR2 YYDKDF (reference sequence). CDR3 region: CATSIDRGSGNTIYF. The DNA of the CDR3 is TGTGCCACCAGCATCGACAGGGGCTCTGGAAACACCATATATTTT. The variable domain in full, completed from reference TRBV15 and TRBJ1-3, reads DAMVIQNPRYQVTQFGKPVTLSCSQTLNHNVMYWYQQKSSQAPKLLFHYYDKDFNNEADTPDNFQSRRPNTSFCFLDIRSPGLGDTAMYLCATSIDRGSGNTIYFGEGSWLTVV.

The chain recombines TRBV4-1 with TRBJ2-5; D is ambiguous. This CDR3 is 12 amino acids long. The ends were cut back, 3 bases at V and 2 bases at J, with 4 bases in the middle. CDR1 is MGHRA and CDR2 is YSYEKL in the germline V gene. This CDR3 is CASSHLQETQYF. The CDR3 coding sequence is TGCGCCAGCAGCCACTTACAAGAGACCCAGTACTTC.

V gene TRBV30 combines with J gene TRBJ1-6, with 8 bases aligning to TRBD1. Trimming at V came to 4 bases and at J to 15 bases, leaving 5 bases not matched to a gene. The CDR3 extends over 11 amino acids. Germline values: CDR1 GTSNPN, CDR2 SVGIG (reference sequence). Here the CDR3 DNA reads TGTGCCTGGAACCGGGACAGGCTCCTCCACTTT. Its protein is CAWNRDRLLHF.

The chain employs TRBV6-5 and TRBJ1-2; maybe TRBD1 (6 bases). The germline CDR1 and CDR2 sequences are MNHEY and SVGAGI. With 0 bases removed from V and 11 bases from J, the gap between germline ends came to 10 bases. The CDR3 consists of 12 residues. This chain's CDR3 is CASSYSTGTYTF. DNA of the CDR3: TGTGCCAGCAGTTACTCGACAGGAACATACACCTTC.

CDR3 sequence (DNA): TGTGCCAGCAAAACAGGGGGTAGTAGCAATCAGCCCCAGCATTTT. It yields the protein CASKTGGSSNQPQHF. The chain recombines TRBV6-1 with TRBJ1-5; 8 nucleotides line up with TRBD1. Germline loops: CDR1 MNHNS, CDR2 SASEGT. The V segment lost 7 bases and the J segment 0 bases; nucleotides outside the gene matches: 5. The CDR3 covers 15 residues.

The chain is built from TRBV6-5 and TRBJ1-2, with TRBD1 as a possible D gene (6 bases). Germline CDR1 MNHEY, CDR2 SVGAGI. This CDR3 contains 15 residues. Between the trimmed V and J ends, which lost 2 bases and 4 bases, there was a span of 14 bases. As DNA, the CDR3 is TGTGCCAGCAGTTACCAGACAGGCCTCAGCTATGGCTACACCTTC. Its protein product is CASSYQTGLSYGYTF.

The chain recombines TRBV7-9 with TRBJ2-7; D might be TRBD2 (6 bases). CDR3 size: 15 residues. CDR1 and CDR2 (germline): SEHNR, FQNEAQ (reference sequence). With 5 bases removed from V and 4 bases from J, the gap between germline ends came to 18 bases. For the CDR3, the DNA is TGTGCCAGCAGCCTCGGGGGTGATTTGGGGTACGAGCAGTACTTC. Translated, it gives CASSLGGDLGYEQYF. Together with reference TRBV7-9 and TRBJ2-7, the CDR3 gives the full variable domain: DTGVSQNPRHKITKRGQNVTFRCDPISEHNRLYWYRQTLGQGPEFLTYFQNEAQLEKSRLLSDRFSAERPKGSFSTLEIQRTEQGDSAMYLCASSLGGDLGYEQYFGPGTRLTVT.

The V and J genes are TRBV7-6 and TRBJ1-1, with 9 bases lining up with TRBD1. V shed 4 bases and J 6 bases; nucleotides not matched to a gene: 6. The germline CDR1 and CDR2 sequences are SGHVS and FNYEAQ. The CDR3 spans 14 residues. CDR3 nucleotides: TGTGCCAGCAGCTCAACAGGGGGCCGGGCTGAAGCTTTCTTT. As protein: CASSSTGGRAEAFF.

The gene calls are TRBV2 and TRBJ1-2, with TRBD1 identical over 7 bases. CDR1 is SNHLY, CDR2 FYNNEI, per germline. CDR3 length equals 13 residues. Trimming took 5 bases from V and 6 from J; bases not matched to a gene: 6. For the CDR3, the DNA is TGTGCCAGCAGTTTGAGGGGGCGAAATGGCTACACCTTC. Translation: CASSLRGRNGYTF.

This chain uses TRBV7-9 with TRBJ1-2; D remains ambiguous. The CDR3 has 13 amino acids. With 8 bases removed from V and 0 bases from J, the gap between germline ends came to 10 bases. CDR1 and CDR2 (germline): SEHNR, FQNEAQ (reference sequence). CDR3 amino acids: CASAGGPNYGYTF. CDR3 DNA: TGTGCCAGCGCCGGAGGGCCTAACTATGGCTACACCTTC. The full variable domain, with the rest looked up from reference TRBV7-9 and TRBJ1-2, is DTGVSQNPRHKITKRGQNVTFRCDPISEHNRLYWYRQTLGQGPEFLTYFQNEAQLEKSRLLSDRFSAERPKGSFSTLEIQRTEQGDSAMYLCASAGGPNYGYTFGSGTRLTVV.

This clone is deemed medium-sized. This chain connects TRBV6-1 to TRBJ1-1; the match to TRBD1 covers 8 bases. V lost 8 bases, J lost 1 base, and 3 bases stayed unmatched. Germline V gene lookup returns CDR1 MNHNS and CDR2 SASEGT. This CDR3 is built from 13 residues. This CDR3 is CASFRGPNTEAFF. The CDR3 DNA reads TGTGCCAGCTTCAGGGGGCCGAACACTGAAGCTTTCTTT.

This chain uses TRBV6-1 with TRBJ1-1, with 7 bases identical to TRBD1. CDR1 and CDR2 from the germline V gene are MNHNS and SASEGT. The CDR3 is 14 amino acids. The V and J ends lost 5 bases and 5 bases, in that order; junction bases with no gene match: 8. CDR3 region: CASSLRQGGTEAFF. The CDR3 DNA sequence: TGTGCCAGCAGTTTACGACAGGGCGGGACTGAAGCTTTCTTT.

This clone was picked up one time. The J gene is TRBJ1-6, the V gene TRBV12-5, with 11 bases lining up with TRBD1. Germline CDR1 reads LGHNT; CDR2 reads FRNRAP. CDR3 length: 14 residues. J gave up 9 bases and V 3 bases, and 1 base lay outside the gene matches. In DNA, the CDR3 is TGTGCTAGTGGTTTCGGGACAGGGGGTTCACCCCTCCACTTT. Amino acids: CASGFGTGGSPLHF.

J is TRBJ1-2 and V is TRBV4-2; a possible D gene is TRBD1 (6 bases). The CDR3 has 13 amino acids. The V and J ends lost 4 bases and 4 bases respectively, with 10 bases between them. Germline V lookup: CDR1 LGHNA, CDR2 YNFKEQ. CDR3 sequence reads: CASSPLTGYGYTF. The CDR3 nucleotides read TGTGCCAGCAGCCCCTTGACAGGCTATGGCTACACCTTC.

V usage is TRBV2 and J usage is TRBJ1-5; 12 bases line up with TRBD1. The CDR3 sequence is 15 residues long. Germline V gene data show CDR1 as SNHLY and CDR2 as FYNNEI. Trimming cost V 4 bases and J 9 bases; bases outside gene matches: 7. CDR3 region: CASSGLGQGAVPQHF. CDR3 nucleotide sequence: TGTGCCAGCAGTGGGTTGGGACAGGGGGCTGTGCCCCAGCATTTT.